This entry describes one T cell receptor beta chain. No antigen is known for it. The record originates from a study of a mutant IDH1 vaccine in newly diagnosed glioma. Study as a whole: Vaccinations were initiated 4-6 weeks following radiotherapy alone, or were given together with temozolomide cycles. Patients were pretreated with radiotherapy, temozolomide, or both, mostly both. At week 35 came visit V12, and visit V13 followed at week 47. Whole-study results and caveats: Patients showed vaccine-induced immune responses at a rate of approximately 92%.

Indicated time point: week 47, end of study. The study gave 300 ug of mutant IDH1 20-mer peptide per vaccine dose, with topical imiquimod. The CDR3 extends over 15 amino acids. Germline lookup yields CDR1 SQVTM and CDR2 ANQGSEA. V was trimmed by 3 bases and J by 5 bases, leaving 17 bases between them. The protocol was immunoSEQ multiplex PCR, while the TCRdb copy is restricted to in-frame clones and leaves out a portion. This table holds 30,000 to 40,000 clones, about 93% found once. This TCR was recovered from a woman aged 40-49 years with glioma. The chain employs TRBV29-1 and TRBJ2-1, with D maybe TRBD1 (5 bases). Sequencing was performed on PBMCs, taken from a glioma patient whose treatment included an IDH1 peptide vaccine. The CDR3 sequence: CSVDRQGRPDNEQFF. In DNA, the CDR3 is TGCAGCGTTGATCGGCAGGGCCGGCCCGACAATGAGCAGTTCTTC.